These T cell receptor beta chains were read from a single sample in a study of blood T cell repertoires in COVID-19. Sequencing used immunoSEQ multiplex PCR; TCRdb keeps in-frame clones, though not all of them. The table has around 300,000 clones, 85% to 90% seen once. The sample was peripheral blood. These receptors were collected from a woman aged 25 to 45 with COVID-19, enrolled during active disease. CDR3s include the opening cysteine and the closing phenylalanine or tryptophan. The order of the fields is clone size, D gene, V gene, J gene, CDR3 protein, CDR3 DNA. The D gene is left open where the match is weak. Clone size, where shown, is once, few, many, or a class for clones that have expanded.

abundance: NA
d_gene: NA
v_gene: TRBV12-3/TRBV12-4
j_gene: TRBJ2-3
CDR3aa: CASSLVIPDTQYF
CDR3nt: TGTGCCAGCAGTTTAGTAATCCCAGATACGCAGTATTTT

abundance: NA
d_gene: NA
v_gene: TRBV7-9
j_gene: TRBJ2-5
CDR3aa: CASSSPDEGEETQYF
CDR3nt: TGTGCCAGCAGCTCCCCCGATGAGGGAGAAGAGACCCAGTACTTC

abundance: few
d_gene: NA
v_gene: TRBV5-4
j_gene: TRBJ1-2
CDR3aa: CASRAGTNYGYTF
CDR3nt: TGTGCCAGCAGAGCAGGGACTAACTATGGCTACACCTTC

abundance: NA
d_gene: TRBD1
v_gene: TRBV3-1/TRBV3-2
j_gene: TRBJ1-2
CDR3aa: CASSQGGTAVNYGYTF
CDR3nt: TGTGCCAGCAGCCAAGGTGGGACAGCTGTTAACTATGGCTACACCTTC

abundance: NA
d_gene: NA
v_gene: TRBV6-6
j_gene: TRBJ2-7
CDR3aa: CASRARIDSGEQYF
CDR3nt: TGTGCCAGCAGAGCGAGAATCGATTCGGGGGAGCAGTACTTC

abundance: NA
d_gene: TRBD2
v_gene: TRBV14
j_gene: TRBJ2-3
CDR3aa: CASSQDAFGLAGGPDTQYF
CDR3nt: TGTGCCAGCAGCCAAGATGCTTTCGGGCTAGCGGGAGGGCCGGATACGCAGTATTTT

abundance: NA
d_gene: TRBD1
v_gene: TRBV30
j_gene: TRBJ1-5
CDR3aa: CAWSPGQGSRQPQHF
CDR3nt: TGTGCCTGGAGCCCGGGACAGGGGTCGCGGCAGCCCCAGCATTTT

abundance: NA
d_gene: TRBD1
v_gene: TRBV29-1
j_gene: TRBJ1-1
CDR3aa: CSAVPENRQGAFF
CDR3nt: TGCAGCGCCGTACCTGAGAACCGACAGGGGGCTTTCTTT

abundance: NA
d_gene: TRBD1
v_gene: TRBV27
j_gene: TRBJ1-5
CDR3aa: CASRGTGTNQPQHF
CDR3nt: TGTGCCAGCAGGGGGACAGGGACAAACCAGCCCCAGCATTTT

abundance: NA
d_gene: NA
v_gene: TRBV18
j_gene: TRBJ1-3
CDR3aa: CASSLQGTTSGNTIYF
CDR3nt: TGTGCCAGCTCCCTACAGGGAACAACCTCTGGAAACACCATATATTTT

abundance: NA
d_gene: NA
v_gene: TRBV5-1
j_gene: TRBJ1-1
CDR3aa: CASSLGQDTEAFF
CDR3nt: TGCGCCAGCAGCTTGGGACAGGACACTGAAGCTTTCTTT

abundance: NA
d_gene: NA
v_gene: TRBV7-9
j_gene: TRBJ1-5
CDR3aa: CASSLGGVVGLNQPQHF
CDR3nt: TGTGCCAGCAGCTTAGGGGGGGTGGTAGGGCTCAATCAGCCCCAGCATTTT

abundance: once
d_gene: NA
v_gene: TRBV28
j_gene: TRBJ1-2
CDR3aa: CASSFSWDTHNYGYTF
CDR3nt: TGTGCCAGCAGTTTCTCTTGGGACACACATAACTATGGCTACACCTTC

abundance: NA
d_gene: NA
v_gene: TRBV19
j_gene: TRBJ1-1
CDR3aa: CASSPTHWRMTEAFF
CDR3nt: TGTGCCAGTAGCCCTACGCACTGGCGGATGACTGAAGCTTTCTTT

abundance: NA
d_gene: TRBD1
v_gene: TRBV6-4
j_gene: TRBJ1-1
CDR3aa: CASSETGWNTEAFF
CDR3nt: TGTGCCAGCAGTGAGACAGGGTGGAACACTGAAGCTTTCTTT

abundance: once
d_gene: TRBD1
v_gene: TRBV5-4
j_gene: TRBJ1-1
CDR3aa: CASSIQGDTEAFF
CDR3nt: TGTGCCAGCAGTATACAGGGGGACACTGAAGCTTTCTTT

abundance: NA
d_gene: TRBD2
v_gene: TRBV5-1
j_gene: TRBJ2-1
CDR3aa: CASSELAGGSGNEQFF
CDR3nt: TGCGCCAGCAGCGAATTAGCGGGTGGATCCGGCAATGAGCAGTTCTTC

abundance: NA
d_gene: TRBD2
v_gene: TRBV19
j_gene: TRBJ2-3
CDR3aa: CASSTGLAGDPTDTQYF
CDR3nt: TGTGCCAGTAGTACGGGACTAGCGGGAGACCCCACAGATACGCAGTATTTT

abundance: NA
d_gene: TRBD1
v_gene: TRBV30
j_gene: TRBJ1-1
CDR3aa: CAYPSGTGKAFF
CDR3nt: TGTGCCTACCCCTCGGGGACAGGGAAAGCTTTCTTT

abundance: NA
d_gene: TRBD1
v_gene: TRBV7-2
j_gene: TRBJ1-2
CDR3aa: CASSPGGIPNYGYTF
CDR3nt: TGTGCCAGCAGCCCAGGGGGGATCCCTAACTATGGCTACACCTTC

abundance: NA
d_gene: TRBD2
v_gene: TRBV4-1
j_gene: TRBJ2-3
CDR3aa: CASSLTSLAGGPDTQYF
CDR3nt: TGCGCCAGCAGCCTAACGTCATTGGCGGGAGGCCCAGATACGCAGTATTTT

abundance: NA
d_gene: NA
v_gene: TRBV12-3/TRBV12-4
j_gene: TRBJ1-1
CDR3aa: CASSLNSEAFF
CDR3nt: TGTGCCAGCAGCCTGAACTCTGAAGCTTTCTTT

abundance: NA
d_gene: TRBD1
v_gene: TRBV28
j_gene: TRBJ1-1
CDR3aa: CASSPPQTGYTEAFF
CDR3nt: TGTGCCAGCAGTCCACCCCAGACAGGGTACACTGAAGCTTTCTTT

abundance: NA
d_gene: NA
v_gene: TRBV3-1/TRBV3-2
j_gene: TRBJ1-2
CDR3aa: CASSPPGRETNYGYTF
CDR3nt: TGTGCCAGCAGCCCCCCCGGGAGGGAAACTAACTATGGCTACACCTTC

abundance: NA
d_gene: NA
v_gene: TRBV5-1
j_gene: TRBJ2-3
CDR3aa: CASSPVGGSPDTQYF
CDR3nt: TGCGCCAGCAGCCCGGTTGGGGGCTCCCCAGATACGCAGTATTTT

abundance: few
d_gene: NA
v_gene: TRBV6-5
j_gene: TRBJ1-1
CDR3aa: CAVSGDTMNTEAFF
CDR3nt: TGTGCCGTATCCGGGGACACGATGAACACTGAAGCTTTCTTT

abundance: NA
d_gene: NA
v_gene: TRBV2
j_gene: TRBJ2-1
CDR3aa: CASYRVGYNEQFF
CDR3nt: TGTGCCAGCTACAGGGTGGGGTACAATGAGCAGTTCTTC

abundance: NA
d_gene: TRBD1
v_gene: TRBV30
j_gene: TRBJ1-4
CDR3aa: CAFSPGQLNEKLFF
CDR3nt: TGTGCCTTTTCACCGGGACAGTTGAATGAAAAACTGTTTTTT

abundance: NA
d_gene: NA
v_gene: TRBV18
j_gene: TRBJ2-1
CDR3aa: CASSPTEDNEQFF
CDR3nt: TGTGCCAGCTCACCGACCGAGGACAATGAGCAGTTCTTC

abundance: many
d_gene: NA
v_gene: TRBV30
j_gene: TRBJ1-1
CDR3aa: CAWRKDKNTEAFF
CDR3nt: TGTGCCTGGAGGAAGGACAAGAACACTGAAGCTTTCTTT

abundance: NA
d_gene: TRBD1
v_gene: TRBV5-4
j_gene: TRBJ1-1
CDR3aa: CASSRQGDTEAFF
CDR3nt: TGTGCCAGCAGCCGTCAGGGGGACACTGAAGCTTTCTTT

abundance: NA
d_gene: NA
v_gene: TRBV2
j_gene: TRBJ2-2
CDR3aa: CASSEGTTYFFGPGELFF
CDR3nt: TGTGCCAGCAGTGAAGGGACTACCTATTTTTTCGGGCCCGGGGAGCTGTTTTTT

abundance: NA
d_gene: TRBD1
v_gene: TRBV3-1/TRBV3-2
j_gene: TRBJ1-1
CDR3aa: CASSRNGDREGTEAFF
CDR3nt: TGTGCCAGCAGCCGAAATGGGGACAGGGAAGGCACTGAAGCTTTCTTT